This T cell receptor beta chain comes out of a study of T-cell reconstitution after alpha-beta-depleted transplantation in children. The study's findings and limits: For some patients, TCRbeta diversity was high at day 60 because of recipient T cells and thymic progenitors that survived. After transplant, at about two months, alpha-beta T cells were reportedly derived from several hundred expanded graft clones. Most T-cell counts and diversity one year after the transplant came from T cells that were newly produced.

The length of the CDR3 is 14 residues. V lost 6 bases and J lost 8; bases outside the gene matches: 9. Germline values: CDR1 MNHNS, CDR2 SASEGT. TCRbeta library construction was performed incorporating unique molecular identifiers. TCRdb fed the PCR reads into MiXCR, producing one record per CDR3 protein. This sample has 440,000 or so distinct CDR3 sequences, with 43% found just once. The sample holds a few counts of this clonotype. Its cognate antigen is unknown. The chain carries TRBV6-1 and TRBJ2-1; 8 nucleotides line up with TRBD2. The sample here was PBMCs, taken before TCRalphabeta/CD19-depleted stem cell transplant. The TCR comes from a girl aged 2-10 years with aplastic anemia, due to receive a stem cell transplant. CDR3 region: CASRRGVGGDEQFF. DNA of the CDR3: TGTGCCAGCAGGCGGGGGGTAGGGGGTGATGAGCAGTTCTTC.